The sequence of this TCR beta chain was determined in a study of T cells in narcolepsy. Background on the study: Patients with NT1 or NT2 and healthy control donors were enrolled. Points from the study as a whole: Same-patient CSF and blood CD4+ T cell clonotypes included HCRT-specific and TRIB2-specific autoreactive ones. Healthy controls reportedly lacked the autoreactive clonotypes serially found in patients' blood.

This clone showed up just a few times. Its antigen is unidentified. Germline V gives CDR1 LGHNA, CDR2 YSLEER. V shed 2 bases and J shed 2 bases, with 10 bases lying between them. The CDR3 has 15 residues. Repertoires were generated with immunoSEQ multiplex PCR, while TCRdb's copy carries only in-frame clones and drops some. The data show 25,000 to 35,000 clones, 79% seen once. Material: memory (CD45RA-) CD4+ T cells from blood. This receptor was obtained from a human donor in good health. This chain joins TRBV4-3 and TRBJ1-3, with D maybe TRBD1 (5 bases). CDR3 nucleotide sequence: TGCGCCAGCAGCCAAACTCAGGGCCCTGGAAACACCATATATTTT. Translation gives CASSQTQGPGNTIYF.